This entry lists 17 T cell receptor beta chains sequenced from one sample in a study of T cells in Graves' hyperthyroidism and ophthalmopathy. TCR beta CDR3 sequences were amplified from RNA transcripts. The HTBI primer set drove a first-round RT-PCR of the TCR CDR3. One entry per CDR3 protein results from TCRdb running MiXCR on the multiplex PCR reads. The table lists 450,000 to 650,000 distinct CDR3 sequences, under 20% of them singletons. The sample comprised blood. These receptors were obtained from a woman between 18 and 29 years old with Graves' ophthalmopathy.

This clonotype has a count of ten or more. The chain combines TRBV20-1 with TRBJ2-5, with D possibly being TRBD1 or TRBD2 (5 bases each). With 0 bases removed from V and 4 bases from J, the gap between germline ends came to 21 bases. Germline lookup yields CDR1 DFQATT and CDR2 SNEGSKA (reference sequence). The CDR3 loop spans 17 amino acids. The CDR3 DNA reads as TGCAGTGCTAGAGATTACCGCATGAGGGCTGGGGGAGAGACCCAGTACTTC. As protein: CSARDYRMRAGGETQYF.

V gene TRBV9 combines with J gene TRBJ2-7, with 7 bases lining up with TRBD1. V was clipped by 4 bases and J by 2 bases; unmatched bases: 6. This CDR3 is 14 amino acids long. Germline V gene data show CDR1 as SGDLS and CDR2 as YYNGEE. The CDR3 reads CASSSETGTYEQYF. The CDR3 DNA reads as TGTGCCAGCAGCTCAGAGACAGGGACCTACGAGCAGTACTTC.

This clonotype has ten or more counts. V and J are TRBV12-3 or TRBV12-4 and TRBJ1-1; D uncertain. V gave up 5 bases and J gave up 1 base, with 14 bases separating them. The CDR3 loop spans 15 amino acids. CDR3: CASSRHGNGNTEAFF. CDR3 in DNA: TGTGCCAGCAGTCGACACGGAAACGGGAACACTGAAGCTTTCTTT.

The rearrangement links TRBV19 to TRBJ1-5, with D maybe TRBD1 (6 bases). Trimming removed 6 bases at V and 3 bases at J, with 12 bases between. The length of the CDR3 is 14 residues. Per germline, CDR1 LNHDA and CDR2 SQIVND (reference sequence). The chain's CDR3 is CASSSDRINQPQHF. The CDR3 DNA is TGTGCCAGTAGCAGCGACAGGATCAATCAGCCCCAGCATTTT.

This clonotype was recorded a few times. The CDR3 sequence: CASSIDAGSSYNEQFF. In DNA, the CDR3 is TGTGCCAGTAGTATAGATGCCGGGAGCTCCTACAATGAGCAGTTCTTC. V and J are TRBV19 and TRBJ2-1; the D gene is possibly TRBD2 (6 bases). Germline assignment: CDR1 LNHDA and CDR2 SQIVND (reference sequence). The CDR3 consists of 16 residues. Trimming cost V 0 bases and J 0 bases, with 9 bases left between them.

This clonotype occurred many times. The chain is built from TRBV2 and TRBJ1-1; the match to TRBD1 covers 11 bases. Germline values: CDR1 SNHLY, CDR2 FYNNEI. The CDR3 is made up of 13 amino acids. Losses at the gene ends were 6 bases for V and 6 bases for J; bases not matched to a gene: 3. The CDR3: CASRRTGGSEAFF. DNA for the CDR3: TGTGCCAGCAGACGGACAGGGGGCTCTGAAGCTTTCTTT.

The count of this clonotype is one. The chain combines TRBV6-1 with TRBJ2-3; the match to TRBD2 covers 11 bases. V lost 6 bases to trimming and J lost 4 bases; unmatched junction nucleotides: 6. This CDR3 is built from 15 residues. CDR1 MNHNS and CDR2 SASEGT come from the germline V gene. DNA for the CDR3: TGTGCCAGCAGAAATAGCGGGGGGGGGGCAGATACGCAGTATTTT. Translating gives CASRNSGGGADTQYF.

This rearrangement joins TRBV9 to TRBJ1-2, with D maybe TRBD1 (5 bases). The germline CDR1 and CDR2 sequences are SGDLS and YYNGEE. V shed 0 bases and J shed 8 bases, with 14 bases lying between them. The CDR3 contains 14 residues. The CDR3 DNA follows: TGTGCCAGCAGCGTAGGGCAGGGCAGAGAAGGCTACACCTTC. It codes for CASSVGQGREGYTF.

V gene TRBV5-4 combines with J gene TRBJ2-3; D is possibly TRBD1 (6 bases). This CDR3 has 15 residues. Trimming removed 0 bases at V and 6 bases at J, with 14 bases between. CDR1 SGHNT and CDR2 YYREEE come from the germline V gene (reference sequence). CDR3 DNA: TGTGCCAGCAGCTTGGGCCAGAGGGGGTTTGATACGCAGTATTTT. Protein sequence: CASSLGQRGFDTQYF.

The chain carries TRBV3-1 and TRBJ2-5; 7 nucleotides agree with TRBD2. J lost 4 bases, V lost 3 bases, and 8 bases had no gene match. This CDR3 has 15 amino acids. Germline assignment: CDR1 LGHDT and CDR2 YNNKEL (reference sequence). CDR3 residues: CASSQGGGSGETQYF. The CDR3 coding sequence is TGTGCCAGCAGCCAGGGGGGGGGGAGTGGAGAGACCCAGTACTTC.

The J gene is TRBJ1-2, the V gene TRBV6-1, with D possibly TRBD1 on 5 matching bases. CDR1 is MNHNS, CDR2 SASEGT, per germline. CDR3 length equals 14 residues. V gave up 8 bases and J gave up 6 bases, with 19 bases separating them. The CDR3 here is CASARGQGVDGYTF. DNA of the CDR3: TGTGCCAGCGCACGCGGGCAGGGAGTCGATGGCTACACCTTC.

The table lists this clonotype with many counts. The chain carries TRBV5-6 and TRBJ2-3, with D perhaps TRBD2 (5 bases). Germline V gene data show CDR1 as SGHDT and CDR2 as YYEEEE. The CDR3 has 14 residues. Trimming shortened V by 3 bases and J by 6 bases, and 14 bases separated the two germline ends. CDR3 DNA sequence: TGTGCCAGCAGCTGGGAGCTATCTAGCGATACGCAGTATTTT. Translated, it gives CASSWELSSDTQYF.

Of note for this clonotype: The junction departs from the called germline gene at one end, perhaps through a read error. V is TRBV10-3 and J is TRBJ1-2; D is unresolved. The CDR3 spans 16 residues. The germline V gene encodes CDR1 ENHRY and CDR2 SYGVKD. As DNA, the CDR3 is TGTGCCATCAGTGAGAGGGAGCGGGCAGATGGCTATGGCTACATCTTC. It specifies CAISERERADGYGYIF.

This clonotype was recorded many times. The chain carries TRBV11-2 and TRBJ2-7; tentative D call: TRBD1 (5 bases). The germline V gene has CDR1 SGHAT and CDR2 FQNNGV. The CDR3 is 13 residues long. V was trimmed by 4 bases and J by 3 bases, leaving 10 bases between them. DNA of the CDR3: TGTGCCAGCAGCTCCTCAGACAGCTACGAGCAGTACTTC. It specifies CASSSSDSYEQYF.

This clonotype was detected many times. This chain uses TRBV20-1 with TRBJ2-1; D is perhaps TRBD1 or TRBD2 (5 bases each). V dropped 5 bases and J dropped 11 bases, with 13 bases sitting between them. Germline values: CDR1 DFQATT, CDR2 SNEGSKA (reference sequence). The CDR3 spans 11 residues. The DNA of the CDR3 is TGCAGTGCTCGACCGGGACCGCAGCAGTTCTTC. Protein product: CSARPGPQQFF.

As regards this clonotype: A single base separates this from a much larger clone, so it may be a read error. This rearrangement joins TRBV5-1 to TRBJ2-1; 9 bases line up with TRBD1. The tail of the sequence fits TRBJ2-7 better, so the J call may be wrong. CDR3 length: 14 amino acids. Germline-derived CDR1 and CDR2 are SGHRS and YFSETQ. CDR3 residues: CASSWTGAWNEQYF. The CDR3 DNA is TGCGCCAGCAGCTGGACAGGGGCCTGGAATGAGCAGTACTTC.

V gene TRBV9 combines with J gene TRBJ2-3; maybe TRBD2 (6 bases). The germline V and J ends were trimmed by 3 bases and 2 bases, with 10 bases remaining between them. The CDR3 consists of 14 residues. Looked up from germline, CDR1 is SGDLS and CDR2 is YYNGEE. CDR3 loop: CASSGGTPTDTQYF. The CDR3 DNA is TGTGCCAGCAGCGGCGGGACGCCCACAGATACGCAGTATTTT.